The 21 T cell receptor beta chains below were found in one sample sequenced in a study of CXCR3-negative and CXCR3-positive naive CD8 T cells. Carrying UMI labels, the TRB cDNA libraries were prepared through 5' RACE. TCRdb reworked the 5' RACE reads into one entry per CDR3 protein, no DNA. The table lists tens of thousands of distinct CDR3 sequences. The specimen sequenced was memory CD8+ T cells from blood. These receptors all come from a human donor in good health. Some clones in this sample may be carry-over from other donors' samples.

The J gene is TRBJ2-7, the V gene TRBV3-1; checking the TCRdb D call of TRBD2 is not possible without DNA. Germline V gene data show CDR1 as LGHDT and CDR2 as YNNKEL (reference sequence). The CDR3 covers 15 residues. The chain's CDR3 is CASSQEGGRTYEQYF.

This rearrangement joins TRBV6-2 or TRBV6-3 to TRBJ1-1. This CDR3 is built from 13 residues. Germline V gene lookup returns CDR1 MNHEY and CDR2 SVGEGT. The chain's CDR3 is CASSLSENTEAFF.

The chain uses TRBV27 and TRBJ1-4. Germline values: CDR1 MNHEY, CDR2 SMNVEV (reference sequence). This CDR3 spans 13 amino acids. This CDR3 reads CASSWGLNEKLFF. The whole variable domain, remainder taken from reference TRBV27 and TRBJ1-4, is EAQVTQNPRYLITVTGKKLTVTCSQNMNHEYMSWYRQDPGLGLRQIYYSMNVEVTDKGDVPEGYKVSRKEKRNFPLILESPSPNQTSLYFCASSWGLNEKLFFGSGTQLSVL.

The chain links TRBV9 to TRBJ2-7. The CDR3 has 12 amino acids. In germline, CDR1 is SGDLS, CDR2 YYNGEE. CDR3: CASRGNSYEQYF.

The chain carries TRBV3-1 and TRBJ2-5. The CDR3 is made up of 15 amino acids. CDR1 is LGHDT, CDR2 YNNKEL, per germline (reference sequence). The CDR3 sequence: CASSQEVVVEETQYF.

The chain's CDR3 is CASSHQVTSLYTQYF. V gene TRBV6-6 combines with J gene TRBJ2-3. Germline V gives CDR1 MNHNY, CDR2 SVGAGI (reference sequence). This CDR3 has 15 residues.

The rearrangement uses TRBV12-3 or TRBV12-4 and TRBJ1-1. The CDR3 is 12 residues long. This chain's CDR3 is CASTPPRTEAFF.

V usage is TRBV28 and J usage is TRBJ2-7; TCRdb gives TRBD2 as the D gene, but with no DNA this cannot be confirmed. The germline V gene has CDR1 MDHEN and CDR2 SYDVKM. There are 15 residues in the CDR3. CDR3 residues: CASRPSGSSIDEQYF.

The CDR3 loop reads CASSPTGSGANVLTF. The rearrangement links TRBV7-9 to TRBJ2-6. CDR3 length equals 15 residues. CDR1 and CDR2 from the germline V gene are SEHNR and FQNEAQ (reference sequence).

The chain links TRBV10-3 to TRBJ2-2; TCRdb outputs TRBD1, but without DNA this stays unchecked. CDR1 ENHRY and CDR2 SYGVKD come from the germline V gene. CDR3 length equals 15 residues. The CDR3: CAISGDRARTGELFF.

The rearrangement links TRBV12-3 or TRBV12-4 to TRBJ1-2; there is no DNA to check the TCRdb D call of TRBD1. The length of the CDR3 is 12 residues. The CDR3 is CASFSGGYGYTF.

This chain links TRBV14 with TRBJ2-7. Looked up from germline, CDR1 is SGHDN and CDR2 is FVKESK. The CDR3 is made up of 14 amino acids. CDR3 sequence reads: CASSPQVVLGEQYF.

The CDR3 loop reads CASTHPGHSYEQYF. The chain recombines TRBV7-9 with TRBJ2-7; TCRdb's D call, TRBD1, is unchecked because there is no DNA. The CDR3 sequence is 14 residues long. Germline CDR1 SEHNR, CDR2 FQNEAQ (reference sequence). Full variable domain (outside the CDR3, taken from reference TRBV7-9 and TRBJ2-7): DTGVSQNPRHKITKRGQNVTFRCDPISEHNRLYWYRQTLGQGPEFLTYFQNEAQLEKSRLLSDRFSAERPKGSFSTLEIQRTEQGDSAMYLCASTHPGHSYEQYFGPGTRLTVT.

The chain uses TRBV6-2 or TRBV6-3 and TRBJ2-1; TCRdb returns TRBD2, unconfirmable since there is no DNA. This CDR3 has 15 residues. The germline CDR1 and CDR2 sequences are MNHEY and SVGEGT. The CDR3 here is CASSSLAGVSNEQFF.

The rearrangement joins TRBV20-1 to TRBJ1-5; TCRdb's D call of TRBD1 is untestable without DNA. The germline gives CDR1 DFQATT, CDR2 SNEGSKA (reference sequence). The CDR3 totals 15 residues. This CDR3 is CSAQGQGGGNQPQHF.

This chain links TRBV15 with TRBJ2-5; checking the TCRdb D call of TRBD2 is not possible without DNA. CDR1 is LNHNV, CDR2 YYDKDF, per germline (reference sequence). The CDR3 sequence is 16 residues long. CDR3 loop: CATSRERAGQTAAQYF.

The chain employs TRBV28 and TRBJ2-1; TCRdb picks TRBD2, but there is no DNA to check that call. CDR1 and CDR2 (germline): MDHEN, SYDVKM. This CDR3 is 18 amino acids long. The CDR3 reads CASSVGLAGALQNNEQFF.

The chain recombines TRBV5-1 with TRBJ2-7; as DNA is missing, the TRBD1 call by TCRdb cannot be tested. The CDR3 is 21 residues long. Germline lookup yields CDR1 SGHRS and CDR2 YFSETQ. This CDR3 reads CASSLVFLYSGTGTGGSEQYF.

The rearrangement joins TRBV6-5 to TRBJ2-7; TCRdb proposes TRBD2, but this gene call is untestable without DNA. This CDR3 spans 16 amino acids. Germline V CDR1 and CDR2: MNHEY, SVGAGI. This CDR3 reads CASSPRAGLAGYEQYF.

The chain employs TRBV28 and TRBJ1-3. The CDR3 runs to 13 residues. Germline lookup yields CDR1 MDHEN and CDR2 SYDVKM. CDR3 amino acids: CASSFGPGNTIYF.

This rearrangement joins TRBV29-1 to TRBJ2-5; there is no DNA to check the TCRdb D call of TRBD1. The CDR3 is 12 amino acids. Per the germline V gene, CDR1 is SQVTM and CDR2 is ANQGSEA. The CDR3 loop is CSVRGQDETQYF. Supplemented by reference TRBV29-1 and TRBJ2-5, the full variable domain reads SAVISQKPSRDICQRGTSLTIQCQVDSQVTMMFWYRQQPGQSLTLIATANQGSEATYESGFVIDKFPISRPNLTFSTLTVSNMSPEDSSIYLCSVRGQDETQYFGPGTRLLVL.